This T cell receptor (beta chain) was sequenced during a study of control samples from healthy donors and cancer patients. This CDR3 spans 14 amino acids. Germline V gene lookup returns CDR1 SGHTA and CDR2 FQGNSA. The J segment lost 3 bases and the V segment lost 6 bases, leaving 8 bases of the junction unmatched. Using immunoSEQ multiplex PCR, the repertoire was profiled, and TCRdb retains in-frame clones only, with some absent. The sample has tens of thousands of clones; 84% are singletons. The V and J genes are TRBV7-2 and TRBJ2-7; 7 nucleotides align to TRBD2. The sequenced sample consisted of blood. The receptor was derived from a man aged 50 to 60 in good health. CDR3 in amino acids: CASRRAAGDYEQYF. As DNA, the CDR3 is TGTGCCAGCAGGAGGGCCGCGGGGGACTACGAGCAGTACTTC.